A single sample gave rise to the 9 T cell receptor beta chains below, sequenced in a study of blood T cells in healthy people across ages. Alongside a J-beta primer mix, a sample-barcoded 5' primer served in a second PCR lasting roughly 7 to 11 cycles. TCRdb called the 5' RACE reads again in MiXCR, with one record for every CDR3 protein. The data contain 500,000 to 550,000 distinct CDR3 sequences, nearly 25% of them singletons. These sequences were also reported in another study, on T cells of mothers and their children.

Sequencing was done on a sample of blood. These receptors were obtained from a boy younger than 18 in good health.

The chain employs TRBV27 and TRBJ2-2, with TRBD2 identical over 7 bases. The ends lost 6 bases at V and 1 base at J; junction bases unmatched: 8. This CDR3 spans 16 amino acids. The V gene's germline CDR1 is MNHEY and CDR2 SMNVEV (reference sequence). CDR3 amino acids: CASRHLGGKNTGELFF. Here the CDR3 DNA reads TGTGCCAGCAGGCATCTGGGGGGGAAGAACACCGGGGAGCTGTTTTTT.

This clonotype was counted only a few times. As DNA, the CDR3 is TGCAGCGTTGAAGATTCAATAGCGGGGTCTACCTACGAGCAGTACTTC. Amino acids: CSVEDSIAGSTYEQYF. J is TRBJ2-7 and V is TRBV29-1, with 8 bases matching TRBD2. Trimming took 0 bases from V and 2 from J; bases not matched to a gene: 9. The CDR3 is 16 residues long. The germline CDR1 and CDR2 sequences are SQVTM and ANQGSEA.

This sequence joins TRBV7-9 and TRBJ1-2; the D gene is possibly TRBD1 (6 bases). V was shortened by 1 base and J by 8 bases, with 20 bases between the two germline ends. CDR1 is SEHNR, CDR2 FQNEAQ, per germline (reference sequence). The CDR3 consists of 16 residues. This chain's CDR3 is CASSLERDTDLWGYTF. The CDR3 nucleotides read TGTGCCAGCAGCTTAGAGAGGGACACCGACTTGTGGGGCTACACCTTC.

The CDR3: CASSQMTGNSYEQYF. CDR3 DNA: TGTGCCAGCAGCCAGATGACAGGGAACTCCTACGAGCAGTACTTC. The gene calls are TRBV14 and TRBJ2-5; 7 bases map to TRBD1. The end of the DNA aligns better with TRBJ2-7, so the J call may be wrong. The CDR3 totals 15 residues. Germline assignment: CDR1 SGHDN and CDR2 FVKESK.

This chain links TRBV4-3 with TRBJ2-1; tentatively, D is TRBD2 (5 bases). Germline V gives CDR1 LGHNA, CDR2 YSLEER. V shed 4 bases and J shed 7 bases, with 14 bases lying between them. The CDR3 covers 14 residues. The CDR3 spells CASSLEASPNEQFF. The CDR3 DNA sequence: TGCGCCAGCAGCCTCGAAGCTAGCCCGAATGAGCAGTTCTTC.

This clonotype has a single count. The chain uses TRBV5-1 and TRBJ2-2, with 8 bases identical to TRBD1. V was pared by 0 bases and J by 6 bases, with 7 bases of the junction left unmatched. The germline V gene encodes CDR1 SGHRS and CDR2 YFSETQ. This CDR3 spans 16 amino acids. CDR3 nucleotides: TGCGCCAGCAGCTTGGCCTCCTCAGGGGGCCCCGGGGAGCTGTTTTTT. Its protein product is CASSLASSGGPGELFF.

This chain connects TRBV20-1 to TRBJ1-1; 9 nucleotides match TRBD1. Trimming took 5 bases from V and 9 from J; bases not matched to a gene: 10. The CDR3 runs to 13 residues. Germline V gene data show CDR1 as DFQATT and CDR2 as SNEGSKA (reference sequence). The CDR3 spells CSARQQGAEKAFF. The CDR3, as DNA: TGCAGTGCTCGCCAACAGGGGGCGGAGAAAGCTTTCTTT.

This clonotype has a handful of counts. Here the CDR3 reads CASSSGLAGGGYNEQFF. The CDR3 bases are TGCGCCAGCAGCTCAGGACTAGCGGGAGGAGGGTACAATGAGCAGTTCTTC. The V gene is TRBV5-1, the J gene TRBJ2-1; 14 bases fit TRBD2. Losses at the gene ends were 3 bases for V and 4 bases for J; bases not matched to a gene: 6. Per the germline V gene, CDR1 is SGHRS and CDR2 is YFSETQ. The CDR3 covers 17 residues.

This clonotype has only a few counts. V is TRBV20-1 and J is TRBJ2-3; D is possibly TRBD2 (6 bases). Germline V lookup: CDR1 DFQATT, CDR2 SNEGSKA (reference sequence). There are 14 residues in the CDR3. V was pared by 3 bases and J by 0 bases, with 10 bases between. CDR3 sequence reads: CSARYSGSTDTQYF. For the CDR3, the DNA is TGCAGTGCTAGGTATAGCGGTAGCACAGATACGCAGTATTTT.